These T cell receptor beta chains were read from a single sample in a study of Graves' ophthalmopathy and Graves' hyperthyroidism. TCRdb processed the multiplex PCR reads anew with MiXCR; each CDR3 protein has one entry. The sample consists of around 1.1 million distinct CDR3 sequences, less than 45% of them appearing once. Sequencing was performed on peripheral blood or thyroid tissue (not recorded which). The receptors shown here come from an adult man with Graves' hyperthyroidism. Each CDR3 is given with its conserved first and last residue. The D gene is left open where the match is weak. Clone size is shown for a subset of rows, as once, few, many or a class of expanded clone.

>TRBJ1-5|TRBD1|-|TRBV2
TGTGCCAGCAGCCAGGGGACAGGGGCTGGGGTACAGCATTTT
CASSQGTGAGVQHF
>TRBJ1-1|-|many|TRBV7-2
TGTGCCAGCAGCTCCGACCCCTTGGGCACTGAAGCTTTCTTT
CASSSDPLGTEAFF
>TRBJ2-7|-|-|TRBV7-2
TGTGCCAGCAGCTTCTATATATGGGACACGAGCTCCTACGAGCAGTACTTC
CASSFYIWDTSSYEQYF
>TRBJ1-6|-|few|TRBV4-1
TGCGCCAGCAGCCAAGCCCACACCCGATGGGCCCTCCACTTT
CASSQAHTRWALHF
>TRBJ1-5|-|many|TRBV5-6
TGTGCCAGCAGCTCCAGGGTCTCGAGCAATCAGCCCCAGCATTTT
CASSSRVSSNQPQHF
>TRBJ2-5|TRBD1|many|TRBV10-2
TGCGCCAGCACCACAGGGGATGGAGAGACCCAGTACTTC
CASTTGDGETQYF
>TRBJ1-2|TRBD1|many|TRBV5-1
TGCGCCAGCAGCACATCGACAGGGCGGGGCTATGGCTACACCTTC
CASSTSTGRGYGYTF
>TRBJ1-3|-|few|TRBV2
TGTGCCAGCAGGACAGGATACTCTGGAAACACCATATATTTT
CASRTGYSGNTIYF
>TRBJ2-7|TRBD1|-|TRBV29-1
TGCAGCGTGGGCACAGGGGGCAGGGTTTCGTACGAGCAGTACTTC
CSVGTGGRVSYEQYF
>TRBJ2-7|TRBD1|many|TRBV5-1
TGCGCCAGCAGCTTGGGACAGGGTTTCACCTACGAGCAGTACTTC
CASSLGQGFTYEQYF
>TRBJ2-5|-|-|TRBV20-1
TGCAGTGCTGAGGGAGGAGGCGGGGCTTCACAAGTGACCCAGTACTTC
CSAEGGGGASQVTQYF
>TRBJ1-6|-|few|TRBV12-3/TRBV12-4
TGTGCCAGCAGCCAGACGGAGAAGACACCCCTCCACTTT
CASSQTEKTPLHF
>TRBJ1-5|TRBD1|many|TRBV20-1
TGCAGTGCTGCAGCAGGGGGAAGGGTACGTTATAGCAATCAGCCCCAGCATTTT
CSAAAGGRVRYSNQPQHF
>TRBJ2-5|-|-|TRBV7-2
TGTGCCAGCAGCCCGAGGACAGTAACCCAAGAGACCCAGTACTTC
CASSPRTVTQETQYF
>TRBJ2-7|-|few|TRBV29-1
TGCAGCGTCGAAAGATGGAGGTATTGGGGCTCCTACGAGCAGTACTTC
CSVERWRYWGSYEQYF
>TRBJ2-2|-|few|TRBV6-5
TGTGCCAGCAGTTACTTCCAGGGTTGGACCGGGGAGCTGTTTTTT
CASSYFQGWTGELFF
>TRBJ2-7|TRBD1|-|TRBV27
TGTGCCAGCAAGATAAGACAGGGGGCCTACGAGCAGTACTTC
CASKIRQGAYEQYF
>TRBJ1-1|TRBD1|-|TRBV6-2/TRBV6-3
TGTGCCACTAACAGGGGCAGGAACACTGAAGCTTTCTTT
CATNRGRNTEAFF
>TRBJ2-7|-|many|TRBV7-2
TGTGCCAGCAGGAGGTTACCGGGGCAAGGGGGCTACGAGCAGTACTTC
CASRRLPGQGGYEQYF
>TRBJ2-7|-|-|TRBV12-3/TRBV12-4
TGTGCCAGCAGTCCTAGGGACACCTCAGGGTACGAGCAGTACTTC
CASSPRDTSGYEQYF
>TRBJ1-6|-|-|TRBV2
TGTGCCAGCAGTACCGGCAGGGGATATCATTCACCCCTCCACTTT
CASSTGRGYHSPLHF
>TRBJ1-2|TRBD1|many|TRBV2
TGTGCCAGCAAACCCAGGGGACAGGGAGGCTATGGCTACACCTTC
CASKPRGQGGYGYTF
>TRBJ1-1|-|many|TRBV15
TGTGCCACCAGCAGAGACCGCGGACAGCTTGAAGCTTTCTTT
CATSRDRGQLEAFF
>TRBJ1-6|TRBD1|-|TRBV12-3/TRBV12-4
TGTGCCAGCAGTCCACTGGACAGGTCCTATAATTCACCCCTCCACTTT
CASSPLDRSYNSPLHF
>TRBJ2-5|-|many|TRBV20-1
TGCAGTGCTAGAGCGGGGGTTGAAGAGACCCAGTACTTC
CSARAGVEETQYF
>TRBJ1-4|-|-|TRBV4-1
TGCGCCAGCAGCCAAGGAGATTCGAATGAAAAACTGTTTTTT
CASSQGDSNEKLFF
>TRBJ1-2|-|-|TRBV10-3
TGTGCCATCAGCGGGACATCGGGGGCTGGCTACACCTTC
CAISGTSGAGYTF
>TRBJ1-1|-|many|TRBV24-1
TGTGCCACCAGTGACGGGTACAAGAACACTGAAGCTTTCTTT
CATSDGYKNTEAFF
>TRBJ2-2|-|-|TRBV24-1
TGTGCCACCAGTGACACAGGGGAGCTGTTTTTT
CATSDTGELFF
>TRBJ2-7|-|-|TRBV7-9
TGTGCCAGCAGCTTGATTAGGGAGGAGCAGTACTTC
CASSLIREEQYF
>TRBJ1-6|-|many|TRBV7-2
TGTGCCAGCAGCCCCCTCGCGAGGGGAGGAAAGTCACCCCTCCACTTT
CASSPLARGGKSPLHF
>TRBJ1-5|TRBD1|many|TRBV12-3/TRBV12-4
TGTGCCAGCCAACAGGGGAATAACAATCAGCCCCAGCATTTT
CASQQGNNNQPQHF
>TRBJ2-5|-|-|TRBV2
TGTGCCAGCAGCTTAAGCGGACTGGGGCAAGAGACCCAGTACTTC
CASSLSGLGQETQYF
>TRBJ2-7|TRBD1|many|TRBV10-3
TGTGCCACGAGACAGGGTAGCTCCTACGAGCAGTACTTC
CATRQGSSYEQYF
>TRBJ1-5|-|few|TRBV4-3
TGCGCCAGCAGCCAACACAGGGATAGCAATCAGCCCCAGCATTTT
CASSQHRDSNQPQHF
>TRBJ2-7|TRBD1|-|TRBV5-1
TGCGCCAGCAAACCCGGGACAGGCACCTACGAGCAGTACTTC
CASKPGTGTYEQYF
>TRBJ1-1|-|few|TRBV10-3
TGTGCCGCCGCGGCGTCTGAAGCTTTCTTT
CAAAASEAFF
>TRBJ1-2|-|many|TRBV9
TGTGCCAGCAAAAGCGGGGCTCGCTATGGCTACACCTTC
CASKSGARYGYTF
>TRBJ2-7|-|many|TRBV6-2/TRBV6-3
TGTGCCAGCAGTTACTCTGGCTTTCCCTACGAGCAGTACTTC
CASSYSGFPYEQYF
>TRBJ1-1|-|few|TRBV7-7
TGTGCTAGCAGCCAACAGGCTAACACTGAAGCTTTCTTT
CASSQQANTEAFF
>TRBJ2-5|-|-|TRBV18
TGTGCCAGCTCCCCCATCGACAGGTCCTCGGAGACCCAGTACTTC
CASSPIDRSSETQYF
>TRBJ1-2|TRBD1|-|TRBV7-2
TGTGCCAGCAGCGTGGGACAGGGAGTCGGAGGAAACTATGGCTACACCTTC
CASSVGQGVGGNYGYTF
>TRBJ1-1|-|-|TRBV4-3
TGCGCCAGCAGCCAAGCAGACGGGTTGAACACTGAAGCTTTCTTT
CASSQADGLNTEAFF
>TRBJ1-2|-|many|TRBV20-1
TGCAGTGCTAGTTCGGGTTATGGCTACACCTTC
CSASSGYGYTF
>TRBJ2-6|TRBD1|-|TRBV19
TGTGCCAGTAGTATTTTGTGGTGGGGGACAGGGAGTTCTGGGGCCAACGTCCTGACTTTC
CASSILWWGTGSSGANVLTF
>TRBJ1-6|-|many|TRBV20-1
TGCAGTGCTAGAGACGGGATTCAGAGCTCCTATAATTCACCCCTCCACTTT
CSARDGIQSSYNSPLHF
>TRBJ2-5|TRBD1|many|TRBV7-9
TGTGCCAGCAGCGAGGGGGACAGGGGTCGGCAAGAGACCCAGTACTTC
CASSEGDRGRQETQYF
>TRBJ1-6|-|many|TRBV9
TGTGCCAGCAGCGTAGAGTTACAACACTCCTATAATTCACCCCTCCACTTT
CASSVELQHSYNSPLHF
>TRBJ1-6|-|many|TRBV19
TGTGCCAGTATGAAGGCCGAGGATTCACCCCTCCACTTT
CASMKAEDSPLHF
>TRBJ2-7|TRBD1|few|TRBV12-3/TRBV12-4
TGTGCCAGCAGTTTCGGGACAGGGCCGACGTTCCGCTACGAGCAGTACTTC
CASSFGTGPTFRYEQYF
>TRBJ2-2|-|many|TRBV7-2
TGTGCCAGCAGCTTAGTACTAGCAGTCGCCGGGGAGCTGTTTTTT
CASSLVLAVAGELFF
>TRBJ1-2|-|many|TRBV12-3/TRBV12-4
TGTGCCAGCAGTTTAGGCTTTGACTATGGCTACACCTTC
CASSLGFDYGYTF
>TRBJ1-2|TRBD1|few|TRBV14
TGTGCCAGCAGCCATCTCTTCGGGACAGAAAGCAGTGATGGCTACACCTTC
CASSHLFGTESSDGYTF